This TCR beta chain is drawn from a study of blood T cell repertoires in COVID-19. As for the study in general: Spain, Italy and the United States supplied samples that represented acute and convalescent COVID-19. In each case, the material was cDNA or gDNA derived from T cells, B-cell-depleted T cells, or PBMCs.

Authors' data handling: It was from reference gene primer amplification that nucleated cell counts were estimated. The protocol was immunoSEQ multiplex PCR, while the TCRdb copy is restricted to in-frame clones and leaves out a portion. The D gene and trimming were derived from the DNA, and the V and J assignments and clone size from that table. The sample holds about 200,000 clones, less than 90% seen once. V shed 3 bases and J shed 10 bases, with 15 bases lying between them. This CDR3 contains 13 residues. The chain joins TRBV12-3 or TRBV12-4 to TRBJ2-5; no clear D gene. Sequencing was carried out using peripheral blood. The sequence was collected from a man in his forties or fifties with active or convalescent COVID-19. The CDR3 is CASSFRQDTDQYF. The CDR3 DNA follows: TGTGCCAGCAGTTTTCGGCAGGATACGGACCAGTACTTC.